Following are 7 T cell receptor beta chains from one sample sequenced in a study of technical replicates of blood from several donors. Repertoires were generated with immunoSEQ multiplex PCR, while TCRdb's copy carries only in-frame clones and drops some. Among about 70,000 clones, approximately 96% were seen once, and the ten largest hold approximately 0.2%. Sequencing input: T cells isolated from PBMCs. These receptors all come from a human donor in good health.

The chain links TRBV6-4 to TRBJ1-2, with a tentative D call TRBD1 (6 bases). The CDR3 consists of 12 residues. Trimming removed 7 bases from V and 4 bases from J, with 10 bases in between. Germline values: CDR1 MRHNA, CDR2 SNTAGT. The CDR3 DNA reads TGTGCCAGCACAGGGGACGGCTATGGCTACACCTTC. Translation gives CASTGDGYGYTF.

The chain links TRBV12-5 to TRBJ1-1; 9 nucleotides align to TRBD1. The V and J ends lost 7 bases and 4 bases, in that order; junction bases with no gene match: 7. Per the germline V gene, CDR1 is LGHNT and CDR2 is FRNRAP. The CDR3 runs to 14 residues. The CDR3 nucleotides are TGTGCTAGTGCCCAAACAGGGGGCGTCACTGAAGCTTTCTTT. It yields the protein CASAQTGGVTEAFF.

A single count supports this clone. The chain carries TRBV7-3 and TRBJ2-1; 9 bases match TRBD2. Trimming cost V 5 bases and J 7 bases; bases outside gene matches: 21. The CDR3 sequence is 19 residues long. Germline V lookup: CDR1 SGHTA, CDR2 FQGTGA. The CDR3 spells CASSPQTLLAGALSNEQFF. In nucleotides, the CDR3 is TGTGCCAGCAGCCCTCAGACCCTATTAGCGGGGGCCCTTAGTAATGAGCAGTTCTTC. The variable domain in full, with the rest retrieved from reference TRBV7-3 and TRBJ2-1, is GAGVSQTPSNKVTEKGKYVELRCDPISGHTALYWYRQSLGQGPEFLIYFQGTGAADDSGLPNDRFFAVRPEGSVSTLKIQRTERGDSAVYLCASSPQTLLAGALSNEQFFGPGTRLTVL.

This clone has a single count. V gene TRBV29-1 combines with J gene TRBJ2-1; TRBD2 aligns across 13 bases. CDR3 length: 14 amino acids. The trim removed 4 bases at V and 6 bases at J, leaving 3 bases unmatched. The germline V gene has CDR1 SQVTM and CDR2 ANQGSEA. CDR3 bases: TGCAGCGTTGTCGGGACTAGCGGGATCAATGAGCAGTTCTTC. It yields the protein CSVVGTSGINEQFF.

CDR3 protein: CASSIVPTDGGTEAFF. DNA for the CDR3: TGTGCCAGTAGTATAGTTCCAACCGACGGAGGGACTGAAGCTTTCTTT. The gene calls are TRBV19 and TRBJ1-1, with no clear D. The germline V gene encodes CDR1 LNHDA and CDR2 SQIVND (reference sequence). Trimming cost V 1 base and J 5 bases, with 17 bases left between them. This CDR3 is 16 amino acids long.

The V gene is TRBV14, the J gene TRBJ2-3; D is unclear. The germline V gene encodes CDR1 SGHDN and CDR2 FVKESK. The V and J ends lost 5 bases and 4 bases respectively, with 4 bases between them. The CDR3 extends over 11 amino acids. This CDR3 is CASSSADTQYF. The CDR3 region has the DNA TGTGCCAGCAGCTCTGCAGATACGCAGTATTTT.

This chain connects TRBV18 to TRBJ1-5; D is perhaps TRBD1 (5 bases). Germline values: CDR1 KGHSH, CDR2 LQKENI. V lost 3 bases, J lost 5 bases, and 8 bases lay in between. The CDR3 contains 13 residues. CDR3 nucleotides: TGTGCCAGCTCACCGGGGGGGGATCAGCCCCAGCATTTT. This sequence encodes CASSPGGDQPQHF.